This T cell receptor (beta chain) was retrieved from a study of cytomegalovirus exposure and HLA in healthy donors. Study-wide results and caveats: Presence/absence results assume similar sequencing depth per donor, which may not hold.

A single count supports this clone. No antigen is known for it. This CDR3 contains 15 residues. The junction had 6 bases not matched to a gene; V was cut back by 6 bases and J by 1 base. Germline V gene lookup returns CDR1 MNHEY and CDR2 SVGAGI. PCR was performed using 60 Vbeta and 13 Jbeta primers. The method was immunoSEQ multiplex PCR; TCRdb's version includes in-frame clones alone and lacks a portion of them. The top ten clones hold about 4.9% of a sample with about 110,000 clones, 74% of them seen once. The sequence derives from a man aged 25-40 years in good health and CMV-seropositive. The chain is built from TRBV6-5 and TRBJ2-1; 7 nucleotides match TRBD1. Sequencing used PBMCs. CDR3 nucleotide sequence: TGTGCCAGCAGAAGGGGGCAGTTTTCCTACAATGAGCAGTTCTTC. It codes for CASRRGQFSYNEQFF.